These 30 T cell receptor beta chains originate from one sample sequenced in a study of blood T cells in healthy people across ages. Then a second PCR, running about 6 to 12 cycles, was carried out with a sample-barcoded 5' primer and a J-beta primer mix. One entry per CDR3 protein, called by TCRdb with MiXCR from the 5' RACE reads. The table records some 760,000 distinct CDR3 sequences, more than 20% of them present only once. These same data were also listed under a study on T cells of mothers and their children.

Sequenced input: blood. The receptors were gathered from a boy aged 5-17 years in good health.

This clonotype was seen a few times. The genes are TRBV12-3 or TRBV12-4 and TRBJ2-3; 11 bases map to TRBD2. The CDR3 runs 17 residues. V was clipped by 5 bases and J by 4 bases; unmatched bases: 11. The CDR3 sequence: CASSLPPLAGVPDTQYF. The CDR3 DNA is TGTGCCAGCAGTCTACCTCCACTAGCGGGAGTGCCAGATACGCAGTATTTT.

This clonotype was seen more than once but under ten times. The chain links TRBV5-6 to TRBJ2-1, with D unclear. The CDR3 has 15 residues. Germline V lookup: CDR1 SGHDT, CDR2 YYEEEE. Trimming pared 1 base from V and 0 bases from J, leaving 8 bases between. The DNA of the CDR3 is TGTGCCAGCAGCTTGTTGCCTACCTCCTACAATGAGCAGTTCTTC. Protein sequence: CASSLLPTSYNEQFF.

The V and J genes are TRBV7-3 and TRBJ2-1; D is unclear. This CDR3 is built from 13 residues. The germline CDR1 and CDR2 sequences are SGHTA and FQGTGA. Trimming took 5 bases from V and 8 from J, leaving 13 bases between them. The CDR3 sequence is CASSAIGLDEQFF. The CDR3 coding sequence is TGTGCCAGCAGCGCCATTGGGTTGGATGAGCAGTTCTTC.

The genes are TRBV4-2 and TRBJ2-7; D is unclear. The V end lost 0 bases, the J end lost 5 bases, and 11 bases lay between the germline ends. Germline V CDR1 and CDR2: LGHNA, YNFKEQ. CDR3 size: 14 residues. CDR3 in DNA: TGTGCCAGCAGCCAAGATCGACCGGTCGACGAGCAGTACTTC. Protein: CASSQDRPVDEQYF.

The rearrangement links TRBV7-6 to TRBJ2-1, with D unclear. Trimming removed 1 base at V and 2 bases at J, with 9 bases between. From germline, CDR1 is SGHVS and CDR2 FNYEAQ. CDR3 size: 15 residues. CDR3 nucleotides: TGTGCCAGCAGCTTAGATCCAGCCACCTACAATGAGCAGTTCTTC. Protein sequence: CASSLDPATYNEQFF.

The chain couples TRBV7-2 to TRBJ1-1; TRBD1 matches 8 bases. The J segment lost 0 bases and the V segment lost 5 bases, leaving 8 bases of the junction unmatched. Germline V lookup: CDR1 SGHTA, CDR2 FQGNSA. This CDR3 has 16 residues. As DNA, the CDR3 is TGTGCCAGCAGCCCGCGGACAGGGAGGGTGAACACTGAAGCTTTCTTT. Translating it yields CASSPRTGRVNTEAFF. The full variable domain, in which reference TRBV7-2 and TRBJ1-1 provide the parts outside the CDR3, is GAGVSQSPSNKVTEKGKDVELRCDPISGHTALYWYRQSLGQGLEFLIYFQGNSAPDKSGLPSDRFSAERTGGSVSTLTIQRTQQEDSAVYLCASSPRTGRVNTEAFFGQGTRLTVV.

J is TRBJ1-3 and V is TRBV12-3 or TRBV12-4; D call uncertain. The CDR3 runs 13 residues. Trimming shortened V by 7 bases and J by 1 base, and 8 bases separated the two germline ends. CDR3 loop: CASNQASGNTIYF. CDR3 DNA: TGTGCCAGCAATCAGGCGTCTGGAAACACCATATATTTT.

The CDR3 DNA reads TGCGCCAGCAGCCCCCGGGACAGGGGAGCCTACGAGCAGTACTTC. Translated, it gives CASSPRDRGAYEQYF. V is TRBV5-1 and J is TRBJ2-7, with 10 bases fitting TRBD1. This CDR3 spans 15 amino acids. Germline CDR1 is SGHRS and CDR2 is YFSETQ. The V gene end was trimmed by 4 bases and the J gene end by 2 bases; junction bases not matched to a gene: 6.

This sequence joins TRBV15 and TRBJ1-4; TRBD1 matches at 8 bases. CDR1 LNHNV and CDR2 YYDKDF come from the germline V gene (reference sequence). Unmatched junction bases numbered 0, after V lost 0 bases and J lost 0 bases. The CDR3 extends over 16 amino acids. In DNA form, the CDR3 reads TGTGCCACCAGCAGAGAGGACAGGGCAACTAATGAAAAACTGTTTTTT. This encodes CATSREDRATNEKLFF.

This chain uses TRBV12-3 or TRBV12-4 with TRBJ1-6; a weak D match, TRBD1 (5 bases). Deletions cut 11 bases from V and 7 bases from J, with 12 bases between. The CDR3 extends over 12 amino acids. CDR3 coding DNA: TGTGCCGGGGGGAGAGGAAATTCACCCCTCCACTTT. Protein sequence: CAGGRGNSPLHF.

The rearrangement uses TRBV20-1 and TRBJ2-1, with 14 bases lining up with TRBD2. The CDR3 loop spans 18 amino acids. The germline gives CDR1 DFQATT, CDR2 SNEGSKA (reference sequence). V shed 4 bases and J 0 bases; nucleotides not matched to a gene: 8. Here the CDR3 reads CSATQGTSGGGSYNEQFF. The CDR3, as DNA: TGCAGTGCTACCCAAGGGACTAGCGGGGGAGGCTCCTACAATGAGCAGTTCTTC.

In this sample, this clonotype turned up a few times. The chain uses TRBV20-1 and TRBJ2-7, with 8 positions matching TRBD1. The germline V gene has CDR1 DFQATT and CDR2 SNEGSKA (reference sequence). After removal of 5 bases from V and 4 bases from J, the junction contained 4 bases not matched to a gene. The CDR3 contains 12 residues. The CDR3 spells CSAGGQGYEQYF. CDR3 DNA sequence: TGCAGTGCTGGAGGACAGGGATACGAGCAGTACTTC.

This clonotype was observed a few times. The chain carries TRBV7-3 and TRBJ2-1; TRBD2 matches at 9 bases. The CDR3 is 20 residues long. Unmatched junction bases numbered 13, after V lost 1 base and J lost 0 bases. CDR1 is SGHTA, CDR2 FQGTGA, per germline. CDR3 bases: TGTGCCAGCAGCTTAATTTTGCGGGGGGGGAGGGTAAGCTCCTACAATGAGCAGTTCTTC. It yields the protein CASSLILRGGRVSSYNEQFF.

This clonotype was seen ten or more times. V and J are TRBV6-1 and TRBJ2-5; D is undetermined. The closer fit of TRBJ2-7 to the DNA end suggests the J call may be wrong. This CDR3 spans 12 amino acids. Germline loops: CDR1 MNHNS, CDR2 SASEGT. In nucleotides, the CDR3 is TGTGCCAGCAGTGAATTGAGATACGAGCAGTACTTC. Translation: CASSELRYEQYF.

The chain recombines TRBV28 with TRBJ1-1; D uncertain. The CDR3 contains 12 residues. Germline V gene lookup returns CDR1 MDHEN and CDR2 SYDVKM. Trimming cost V 3 bases and J 3 bases, with 5 bases left between them. The CDR3 protein is CASSFYYTEAFF. DNA of the CDR3: TGTGCCAGCAGTTTTTATTACACTGAAGCTTTCTTT. Complete variable domain (other parts from reference TRBV28 and TRBJ1-1): DVKVTQSSRYLVKRTGEKVFLECVQDMDHENMFWYRQDPGLGLRLIYFSYDVKMKEKGDIPEGYSVSREKKERFSLILESASTNQTSMYLCASSFYYTEAFFGQGTRLTVV.

This clonotype was seen more than once but under ten times. A read error may explain this, as a much larger clone is one base away. The chain combines TRBV29-1 with TRBJ2-1; 14 bases align to TRBD2. In germline, CDR1 is SQVTM, CDR2 ANQGSEA. This CDR3 is built from 15 residues. Here the CDR3 DNA reads TGCGGCGCCAGACTAGCGGGAGGGGGCTACAATGAGCAGTTCTTC. This sequence encodes CGARLAGGGYNEQFF.

There are a few counts of this clonotype. J is TRBJ2-2 and V is TRBV12-3 or TRBV12-4; TRBD1 matches 7 bases. The CDR3 spans 15 residues. Trimming removed 7 bases from V and 1 base from J; junction bases left unmatched: 6. DNA of the CDR3: TGTGCCAGCACCTTACGACAGGGGAACACCGGGGAGCTGTTTTTT. This translates into CASTLRQGNTGELFF.

This clonotype was seen only a few times. The chain uses TRBV29-1 and TRBJ2-5; perhaps TRBD1 as D (7 bases). Trimming pared 4 bases from V and 8 bases from J, leaving 20 bases between. The CDR3 spans 14 residues. The germline CDR1 and CDR2 sequences are SQVTM and ANQGSEA. The CDR3 is CSVVIGGGMDTQYF. Written as DNA, the CDR3 is TGCAGCGTTGTGATTGGAGGGGGCATGGATACCCAGTACTTC.

This sequence joins TRBV5-1 and TRBJ2-3, with 7 bases lining up with TRBD2. The V gene's germline CDR1 is SGHRS and CDR2 YFSETQ. V was clipped by 7 bases and J by 4 bases; unmatched bases: 6. The CDR3 consists of 13 residues. The CDR3 here is CASSAGSADTQYF. The CDR3 nucleotides read TGCGCCAGCTCAGCGGGGTCGGCAGATACGCAGTATTTT.

This rearrangement joins TRBV3-1 to TRBJ2-5; TRBD2 matches 8 bases. The CDR3 is made up of 16 amino acids. V lost 5 bases and J lost 4; bases outside the gene matches: 12. The germline CDR1 and CDR2 sequences are LGHDT and YNNKEL (reference sequence). The CDR3 reads CASSSPGGLERETQYF. CDR3 sequence (DNA): TGTGCCAGCAGCTCCCCCGGGGGACTAGAGAGAGAGACCCAGTACTTC.

This chain joins TRBV11-2 and TRBJ2-4, with D unresolved. Germline V gene sequence: CDR1 SGHAT, CDR2 FQNNGV. The germline V and J ends were trimmed by 1 base and 3 bases, with 7 bases remaining between them. This CDR3 comprises 14 residues. In DNA form, the CDR3 reads TGTGCCAGCAGCTTAGCTACCATCAAAAACATTCAGTACTTC. Translating it yields CASSLATIKNIQYF. Together with reference TRBV11-2 and TRBJ2-4, the CDR3 gives the full variable domain: EAGVAQSPRYKIIEKRQSVAFWCNPISGHATLYWYQQILGQGPKLLIQFQNNGVVDDSQLPKDRFSAERLKGVDSTLKIQPAKLEDSAVYLCASSLATIKNIQYFGAGTRLSVL.

The chain links TRBV29-1 to TRBJ2-1, with unresolved D. The end of the DNA aligns better with TRBJ2-5, so the J call may be wrong. CDR1 SQVTM and CDR2 ANQGSEA come from the germline V gene. This CDR3 is 11 amino acids long. The CDR3 region is CSVVRRETQYF. The CDR3 DNA follows: TGCAGCGTTGTCCGGCGGGAGACCCAGTACTTC.

The gene calls are TRBV12-5 and TRBJ1-1; D gene ambiguous. With 0 bases removed from V and 8 bases from J, the gap between germline ends came to 10 bases. This CDR3 is 13 amino acids long. Germline V gene sequence: CDR1 LGHNT, CDR2 FRNRAP. CDR3 in DNA: TGTGCTAGTGGTTTGGTTCTGACGGAAGAAGCTTTCTTT. Protein sequence: CASGLVLTEEAFF.

The chain is built from TRBV5-1 and TRBJ2-7; D possibly matches TRBD1 or TRBD2 (5 bases each). V lost 5 bases and J 3 bases, leaving 12 bases between the germline ends. The germline V gene encodes CDR1 SGHRS and CDR2 YFSETQ. The CDR3 runs 13 residues. In nucleotides, the CDR3 is TGCGCCAGCAGAAGACGGGACGACTACGAGCAGTACTTC. Its translation is CASRRRDDYEQYF.

The table lists this clonotype with a few counts. J is TRBJ1-1 and V is TRBV5-1; no reliable D call. The V end lost 2 bases, the J end lost 0 bases, and 5 bases lay between the germline ends. The CDR3 runs 13 residues. Germline V CDR1 and CDR2: SGHRS, YFSETQ. This CDR3 is CASSFALNTEAFF. CDR3 nucleotides: TGCGCCAGCAGCTTTGCGTTGAACACTGAAGCTTTCTTT.

This clonotype was observed a few times. This CDR3 reads CASSYHDRHNQPQHF. The CDR3 nucleotides read TGCGCCAGCAGTTACCACGACAGGCACAATCAGCCCCAGCATTTT. V is TRBV5-1 and J is TRBJ1-5, with D maybe TRBD1 (6 bases). This CDR3 is built from 15 residues. Deletions cut 5 bases from V and 3 bases from J, with 15 bases between. CDR1 SGHRS and CDR2 YFSETQ come from the germline V gene.

This rearrangement joins TRBV6-5 to TRBJ1-2; no definite D call. V lost 7 bases and J 0 bases, leaving 12 bases between the germline ends. The germline gives CDR1 MNHEY, CDR2 SVGAGI. The CDR3 contains 14 residues. In DNA form, the CDR3 reads TGTGCCAGCACGGGGTCAGAAACTAACTATGGCTACACCTTC. It encodes CASTGSETNYGYTF.

Concerning this clonotype itself: At one end, the junction sequence differs from germline, possibly due to a read error. The rearrangement uses TRBV7-9 and TRBJ2-7; D is perhaps TRBD1 or TRBD2 (7 bases each). CDR1 SEHNR and CDR2 FQNEAQ come from the germline V gene (reference sequence). This CDR3 is built from 19 residues. The CDR3 sequence is CAGSLERDSRDYYSHEQYF. CDR3 nucleotide sequence: TGTGCCGGCAGCTTGGAGCGGGACAGCCGGGACTACTACAGCCACGAGCAGTACTTC.

The chain is built from TRBV20-1 and TRBJ1-3; D might be TRBD1 (5 bases). The CDR3 has 11 residues. V lost 8 bases and J lost 4, with 9 bases in between. Germline values: CDR1 DFQATT, CDR2 SNEGSKA (reference sequence). Here the CDR3 reads CSIGAGNTIYF. The CDR3 DNA sequence: TGCAGTATAGGGGCCGGAAACACCATATATTTT.

In this sample, this clonotype turned up a few times. This chain joins TRBV4-1 and TRBJ2-2, with 7 bases aligning to TRBD1. CDR1 is MGHRA and CDR2 is YSYEKL in the germline V gene. V trimming: 4 bases; J trimming: 7 bases; junction bases outside the gene matches: 12. CDR3 length equals 16 residues. This chain's CDR3 is CASSPVTQGPSGELFF. CDR3 nucleotide sequence: TGCGCCAGCAGCCCAGTGACACAGGGGCCTAGCGGGGAGCTGTTTTTT.